Below, 15 T cell receptor beta chains from the same sample are listed, as sequenced in a study of cytomegalovirus exposure and HLA in healthy donors. Primers for the PCR totalled 60 Vbeta and 13 Jbeta. The protocol was immunoSEQ multiplex PCR, while the TCRdb copy is restricted to in-frame clones and leaves out a portion. The repertoire has more than 150,000 clones, 80% of them found once; the top ten carry about 1.3%. The specimen sequenced was PBMCs. These receptors originate from a girl aged 10-17 years in good health and CMV-seropositive.

V usage is TRBV5-1 and J usage is TRBJ2-7, with D tentatively TRBD1 (6 bases). Germline V gives CDR1 SGHRS, CDR2 YFSETQ. V was trimmed by 0 bases and J by 3 bases, leaving 7 bases between them. The CDR3 contains 13 residues. CDR3 sequence reads: CASSLEQGYEQYF. CDR3 DNA: TGCGCCAGCAGCTTGGAACAGGGCTACGAGCAGTACTTC.

This sequence joins TRBV7-2 and TRBJ2-7, with 9 nucleotides matching TRBD1. The CDR3 has 15 amino acids. Germline assignment: CDR1 SGHTA and CDR2 FQGNSA. V was clipped by 0 bases and J by 1 base; unmatched bases: 1. The CDR3 nucleotides read TGTGCCAGCAGCTTAGCGGGACAGGGTTCCTACGAGCAGTACTTC. As protein: CASSLAGQGSYEQYF.

The rearrangement uses TRBV5-1 and TRBJ2-7; the match to TRBD2 covers 7 bases. The ends lost 2 bases at V and 6 bases at J; junction bases unmatched: 14. The CDR3 is 16 amino acids. Germline loops: CDR1 SGHRS, CDR2 YFSETQ. CDR3 in amino acids: CASSFTLAALLAEQYF. The CDR3 nucleotides read TGCGCCAGCAGCTTCACCCTAGCGGCCTTATTAGCCGAGCAGTACTTC.

V is TRBV5-5 and J is TRBJ2-3; 7 nucleotides align to TRBD2. In germline, CDR1 is SGHKS, CDR2 YYEKEE (reference sequence). The ends lost 2 bases at V and 1 base at J; junction bases unmatched: 4. The CDR3 is 15 amino acids. This chain's CDR3 is CASSLVTSGTDTQYF. The CDR3 nucleotides are TGTGCCAGCAGCTTAGTAACTAGCGGCACAGATACGCAGTATTTT.

This clone was seen only once. This chain links TRBV9 with TRBJ2-2; weak D call: TRBD1 (6 bases). CDR1 and CDR2 (germline): SGDLS, YYNGEE. V lost 2 bases to trimming and J lost 4 bases, with 15 bases between them. The CDR3 runs to 16 residues. The CDR3 DNA follows: TGTGCCAGCAGCGTGGGACAAATTTACTTCACCGGGGAGCTGTTTTTT. Residues: CASSVGQIYFTGELFF.

This chain uses TRBV6-6 with TRBJ1-1, with a tentative D call TRBD1 (6 bases). V was pared by 7 bases and J by 6 bases, with 15 bases between. CDR3 length: 13 residues. CDR1 is MNHNY and CDR2 is SVGAGI in the germline V gene (reference sequence). CDR3 residues: CASTSTGKAEAFF. In DNA, the CDR3 is TGTGCCAGCACCAGTACAGGGAAAGCTGAAGCTTTCTTT.

The sample holds one count of this clone. This chain connects TRBV6-5 to TRBJ1-2; perhaps TRBD1 as D (5 bases). The CDR3 covers 13 residues. The germline V gene encodes CDR1 MNHEY and CDR2 SVGAGI. Trimming left V 5 bases short and J 8 bases short, with 15 bases between. The CDR3 DNA follows: TGTGCCAGCAGTCAGAAGACAGCTTGGGGCTACACCTTC. It is translated as CASSQKTAWGYTF.

This clone was counted only a few times. This chain's CDR3 is CASSISSGSFNEQFF. The CDR3 region has the DNA TGTGCCAGTAGTATTTCTAGCGGGAGTTTCAATGAGCAGTTCTTC. The chain links TRBV19 to TRBJ2-1, with 10 bases lining up with TRBD2. The CDR3 is 15 amino acids. Unmatched junction bases numbered 5, after V lost 3 bases and J lost 6 bases. Germline V gene sequence: CDR1 LNHDA, CDR2 SQIVND (reference sequence).

V gene TRBV29-1 combines with J gene TRBJ1-2; 7 nucleotides agree with TRBD1. V was clipped by 0 bases and J by 14 bases; unmatched bases: 15. CDR1 and CDR2 (germline): SQVTM, ANQGSEA. This CDR3 has 14 amino acids. The CDR3 here is CSVEDQATGARETF. The CDR3, as DNA: TGCAGCGTTGAAGACCAAGCTACAGGGGCTCGCGAAACCTTC. The variable domain in full, with the rest retrieved from reference TRBV29-1 and TRBJ1-2, is SAVISQKPSRDICQRGTSLTIQCQVDSQVTMMFWYRQQPGQSLTLIATANQGSEATYESGFVIDKFPISRPNLTFSTLTVSNMSPEDSSIYLCSVEDQATGARETFGSGTRLTVV.

The J gene is TRBJ2-2, the V gene TRBV5-1; possibly TRBD1 for D (6 bases). Germline CDR1 SGHRS, CDR2 YFSETQ. The CDR3 has 14 amino acids. Trimming removed 4 bases at V and 3 bases at J, with 10 bases between. The CDR3 loop is CASSVGQYTGELFF. CDR3 DNA: TGCGCCAGCAGCGTAGGACAGTACACCGGGGAGCTGTTTTTT.

The chain joins TRBV9 to TRBJ2-7; D gene uncertain. Germline CDR1 and CDR2: SGDLS and YYNGEE. The length of the CDR3 is 12 residues. With 3 bases removed from V and 3 bases from J, the gap between germline ends came to 7 bases. The CDR3 reads CASSANSYEQYF. CDR3 bases: TGTGCCAGCAGCGCAAACAGCTACGAGCAGTACTTC.

The rearrangement links TRBV7-8 to TRBJ2-3; TRBD2 agrees at 12 bases. CDR1 SGHVS and CDR2 FQNEAQ come from the germline V gene. V gave up 5 bases and J gave up 6 bases; unmatched junction bases: 18. The CDR3 runs 19 residues. The CDR3 DNA reads TGTGCCAGCAGCCGCCCCCGGGGGCTAGCGGGAGGGCCAGCGGATACGCAGTATTTT. This gives the protein CASSRPRGLAGGPADTQYF.

The V and J genes are TRBV30 and TRBJ1-6; no clear D. CDR1 is GTSNPN, CDR2 SVGIG, per germline (reference sequence). The germline V and J ends were trimmed by 5 bases and 7 bases, with 6 bases remaining between them. The CDR3 runs to 11 residues. The CDR3 loop is CAWDLNSPLHF. DNA for the CDR3: TGTGCCTGGGACTTGAATTCACCCCTCCACTTT.

The chain joins TRBV29-1 to TRBJ1-1; D is possibly TRBD1 (5 bases). The V end was cut by 2 bases, the J end by 0 bases, with 10 bases between. CDR1 is SQVTM and CDR2 is ANQGSEA in the germline V gene. The CDR3 contains 14 residues. This CDR3 reads CSVELGGLNTEAFF. The DNA of the CDR3 is TGCAGCGTTGAATTGGGGGGTCTGAACACTGAAGCTTTCTTT.

This chain joins TRBV29-1 and TRBJ1-6; 10 bases align to TRBD1. Germline V CDR1 and CDR2: SQVTM, ANQGSEA. V shed 6 bases and J 7 bases; nucleotides not matched to a gene: 3. This CDR3 spans 13 amino acids. CDR3 sequence (DNA): TGCAGCGTCATGACAGGGGGCAATTCACCCCTCCACTTT. Protein sequence: CSVMTGGNSPLHF.